Given below is one T cell receptor beta chain in context. This CDR3 is built from 17 residues. V lost 3 bases and J 4 bases, leaving 21 bases between the germline ends. CDR1 is MGHRA and CDR2 is YSYEKL in the germline V gene. Using immunoSEQ multiplex PCR, the repertoire was profiled, and TCRdb retains in-frame clones only, with some absent. The profile shows 68,000 or so clones, around four fifths of them singletons. This sample was taken from a study of OX40 agonist ivuxolimab in advanced cancers. The source material was CD4+ or CD8+ T cells sorted from blood, sampled in a trial of the OX40 agonist ivuxolimab. This receptor was identified in an adult with an advanced solid tumor such as melanoma, head and neck, liver or kidney cancer. The chain recombines TRBV4-1 with TRBJ2-5, with D perhaps being TRBD1 or TRBD2 (5 bases each). The CDR3 DNA reads as TGCGCCAGCAGCCAGAGGGGCCCCCAGGGAAGTATAGAGACCCAGTACTTC. Amino acid sequence: CASSQRGPQGSIETQYF.